The 15 T cell receptor beta chains below all came from one sample that was sequenced in a study of molecular identifiers for immune sequencing clone quantification. One entry per CDR3 protein, called by TCRdb with MiXCR from the PCR reads. The sample consists of hundreds of thousands of distinct CDR3 sequences, about 20% of them appearing once. Material for sequencing was naive CD8+ T cells from blood, with Jurkat cell RNA spiked in. Subset in this sample: FACS-sorted CD8+CD4-CCR7+CD45RA+ naive T cells. These receptors were taken from a human donor in good health. Some libraries in this study had Jurkat cell RNA spiked in.

As concerns this clonotype: It may be a read error: a sequence one base away is much more abundant. V gene TRBV29-1 combines with J gene TRBJ2-7, with D perhaps matching TRBD2 (6 bases). This CDR3 contains 14 residues. The germline V gene has CDR1 SQVTM and CDR2 ANQGSEA. As DNA, the CDR3 is TGCGGCGTTGAAGATTGGGGGGACTCCTACGAGCAGTACTTC. It specifies CGVEDWGDSYEQYF.

This clonotype has a count of ten or more. The CDR3 loop is CASSYSGGEVVEQYF. The CDR3 DNA follows: TGTGCCAGCAGTTACTCCGGGGGTGAGGTTGTCGAGCAGTACTTC. The chain combines TRBV6-5 with TRBJ2-7; D possibly corresponds to TRBD2 (6 bases). CDR3 length equals 15 residues. Germline V gene sequence: CDR1 MNHEY, CDR2 SVGAGI. The V and J ends lost 0 bases and 6 bases respectively, with 15 bases between them.

The sample holds many counts of this clonotype. The V gene is TRBV7-2, the J gene TRBJ1-1, with D possibly TRBD1 on 6 matching bases. The CDR3 sequence is 13 residues long. Germline V lookup: CDR1 SGHTA, CDR2 FQGNSA. Trimming took 2 bases from V and 7 from J, leaving 11 bases between them. CDR3 sequence reads: CASSLWGAGEAFF. CDR3 in DNA: TGTGCCAGCAGCTTATGGGGGGCGGGTGAAGCTTTCTTT.

The rearrangement links TRBV30 to TRBJ2-3, with 8 bases aligning to TRBD2. The CDR3 extends over 14 amino acids. The J segment lost 6 bases and the V segment lost 0 bases, leaving 5 bases of the junction unmatched. From germline, CDR1 is GTSNPN and CDR2 SVGIG (reference sequence). The CDR3 nucleotides are TGTGCCTGGAGTGTAACTAGCGGAGCTGATACGCAGTATTTT. It encodes CAWSVTSGADTQYF.

This clonotype has at least ten counts. V and J are TRBV7-2 and TRBJ2-5, with D perhaps matching TRBD1 (6 bases). The CDR3 has 15 amino acids. The V end was cut by 4 bases, the J end by 1 base, with 13 bases between. The germline gives CDR1 SGHTA, CDR2 FQGNSA. The CDR3 protein is CASSSIQGSQETQYF. In nucleotides, the CDR3 is TGTGCCAGCAGCTCGATCCAGGGGTCCCAAGAGACCCAGTACTTC.

CDR3 protein: CASSLAVAAGMNYEQYF. The CDR3 bases are TGCGCCAGCAGCTTGGCCGTCGCAGCAGGGATGAACTACGAGCAGTACTTC. The V and J genes are TRBV5-1 and TRBJ2-7; tentative D call: TRBD1 (5 bases). The CDR3 totals 17 residues. Trimming removed 0 bases at V and 3 bases at J, with 19 bases between. CDR1 and CDR2 (germline): SGHRS, YFSETQ. Combining the CDR3 with reference TRBV5-1 and TRBJ2-7 gives the whole variable domain KAGVTQTPRYLIKTRGQQVTLSCSPISGHRSVSWYQQTPGQGLQFLFEYFSETQRNKGNFPGRFSGRQFSNSRSEMNVSTLELGDSALYLCASSLAVAAGMNYEQYFGPGTRLTVT.

Concerning this clonotype: A much larger clonotype is one base distant, so this may be a read error. V gene TRBV15 combines with J gene TRBJ2-4, with D hard to call. CDR1 is LNHNV and CDR2 is YYDKDF in the germline V gene (reference sequence). The length of the CDR3 is 15 residues. CDR3 DNA sequence: TGTGCCATCAGCAGAGATCGTGGTTCCGGGAACATTCAGTACTTC. Translated: CAISRDRGSGNIQYF. The variable domain in full, with the rest retrieved from reference TRBV15 and TRBJ2-4, is DAMVIQNPRYQVTQFGKPVTLSCSQTLNHNVMYWYQQKSSQAPKLLFHYYDKDFNNEADTPDNFQSRRPNTSFCFLDIRSPGLGDTAMYLCAISRDRGSGNIQYFGAGTRLSVL.

This clonotype was picked up many times. This chain connects TRBV9 to TRBJ2-2; no clear D gene. The V end lost 0 bases, the J end lost 4 bases, and 4 bases lay between the germline ends. Germline values: CDR1 SGDLS, CDR2 YYNGEE. CDR3 length: 13 amino acids. The CDR3 protein is CASSVVTTGELFF. CDR3 DNA: TGTGCCAGCAGCGTAGTTACCACCGGGGAGCTGTTTTTT.

This clonotype was counted at least ten times. The gene calls are TRBV5-4 and TRBJ2-5, with 7 bases matching TRBD1. Trimming took 2 bases from V and 0 from J; bases not matched to a gene: 4. Germline V gives CDR1 SGHNT, CDR2 YYREEE (reference sequence). CDR3 length: 15 residues. The CDR3 spells CASSFGQENQETQYF. CDR3 DNA: TGTGCCAGCAGCTTTGGACAGGAGAACCAAGAGACCCAGTACTTC.

V and J are TRBV19 and TRBJ2-7, with 7 bases lining up with TRBD1. V was clipped by 2 bases and J by 6 bases; unmatched bases: 10. This CDR3 has 15 amino acids. CDR1 is LNHDA, CDR2 SQIVND, per germline (reference sequence). CDR3 in DNA: TGTGCCAGTAGTATATTCGGACAGGCGCCTGCCGAGCAGTACTTC. Translation gives CASSIFGQAPAEQYF.

Points on this clonotype: A much larger clone lies a single base off, so this may be a read error. V usage is TRBV6-5 and J usage is TRBJ1-1; no clear D gene. Germline assignment: CDR1 MNHEY and CDR2 SVGAGI. This CDR3 is 13 amino acids long. CDR3 region: CASSYSLVTEALF. CDR3 nucleotides: TGTGCCAGCAGTTACTCCCTAGTAACTGAAGCTCTCTTT.

This clonotype was observed at least ten times. At one boundary the junction diverges from the germline segment, which might be a read error. This CDR3 reads CASSLSGTDSHEQYF. The DNA for the CDR3 is TGTGCCAGCAGTTTATCGGGGACAGACTCCCACGAGCAGTACTTC. The chain combines TRBV28 with TRBJ2-7, with 7 bases fitting TRBD1. The germline V gene has CDR1 MDHEN and CDR2 SYDVKM. The CDR3 runs to 15 residues.

This clonotype was counted many times. V and J are TRBV5-6 and TRBJ2-7; TRBD2 matches at 7 bases. Germline V CDR1 and CDR2: SGHDT, YYEEEE. The CDR3 spans 17 residues. V was clipped by 1 base and J by 2 bases; unmatched bases: 12. DNA of the CDR3: TGTGCCAGCAGCTTGTCCTACCTAGCGGAACTACCCTACGAGCAGTACTTC. Protein product: CASSLSYLAELPYEQYF.

CDR3: CSARDAGVVAETQYF. The CDR3 nucleotides read TGCAGTGCTAGAGATGCAGGGGTCGTTGCCGAGACCCAGTACTTC. This chain joins TRBV20-1 and TRBJ2-5, with TRBD1 as a possible D gene (6 bases). V was trimmed by 0 bases and J by 5 bases, leaving 16 bases between them. Per the germline V gene, CDR1 is DFQATT and CDR2 is SNEGSKA (reference sequence). CDR3 length equals 15 residues.

This clonotype appeared a few times. A much more abundant neighbour one base away suggests this may be a read error. This rearrangement joins TRBV7-3 to TRBJ2-2; 7 bases are shared with TRBD2. Germline trimming cut 8 bases from V and 1 base from J; bases unmatched to any gene: 13. The CDR3 length is 17 residues. CDR1 and CDR2 from the germline V gene are SGHTA and FQGTGA. The CDR3 spells CASGPTRSGWNTGELFF. CDR3 DNA: TGTGCCAGCGGCCCCACCCGTAGCGGGTGGAACACCGGGGAGCTGTTTTTT.